Here is one TCR beta chain with its context. The junction departs from the called germline gene at one end, perhaps through a read error. The data originate from a study of blood T cell repertoires in COVID-19. Study background: PBMCs, B-cell-depleted T cells, or T cells provided the cDNA or gDNA that made up the material.

Sequenced by immunoSEQ multiplex PCR; TCRdb stores in-frame clones only, minus some. The sample lists 50,000 or so clones; around 91% were seen once. This TCR derives from a man aged 60 to 75 with active COVID-19. Sequencing was done on a sample of peripheral blood.

The CDR3 region is CASSLGRDNEQFF. In DNA, the CDR3 is TGTGCTAGCAGCTTGGGCAGGGACAATGAGCAGTTCTTC. This rearrangement joins TRBV7-7 to TRBJ2-1, with D maybe TRBD1 (5 bases). The V gene's germline CDR1 is SSHAT and CDR2 FNYEAQ (reference sequence). CDR3 length: 13 amino acids.